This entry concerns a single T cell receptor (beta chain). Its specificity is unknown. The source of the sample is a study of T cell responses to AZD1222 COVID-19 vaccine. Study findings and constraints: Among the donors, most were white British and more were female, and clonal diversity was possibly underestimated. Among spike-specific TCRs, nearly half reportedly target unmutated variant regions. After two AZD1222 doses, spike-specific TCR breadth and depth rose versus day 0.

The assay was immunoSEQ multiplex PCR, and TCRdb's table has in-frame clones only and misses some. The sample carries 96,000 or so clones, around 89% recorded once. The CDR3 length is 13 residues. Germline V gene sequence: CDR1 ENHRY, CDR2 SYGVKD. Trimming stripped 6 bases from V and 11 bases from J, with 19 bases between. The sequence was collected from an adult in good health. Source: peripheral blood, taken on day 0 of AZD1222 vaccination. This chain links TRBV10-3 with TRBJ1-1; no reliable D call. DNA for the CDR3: TGTGCCATCAGAGTTGACACTTCTGGTTGGGCTTTCTTT. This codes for CAIRVDTSGWAFF.